The present T cell receptor (beta chain) was sequenced within a study of blood T cell repertoires in COVID-19. Study summary: Sites across the United States, Italy and Spain contributed samples from acute and convalescent COVID-19. T cells, B-cell-depleted T cells, or PBMCs supplied cDNA or gDNA.

CDR1 and CDR2 (germline): SGHNT, YYREEE (reference sequence). CDR3 length: 13 amino acids. The J segment lost 7 bases and the V segment lost 3 bases, leaving 6 bases of the junction unmatched. How the authors handled the data: Reference gene primer amplification gave nucleated cell count estimates. The data were produced by immunoSEQ multiplex PCR, yet TCRdb's version contains in-frame clones alone and is incomplete. V and J calls and clone size are copied from that table; D and trimming were computed from the DNA. The sample carries 100,000 to 150,000 clones, about 70% recorded once. This clone has only a few counts.

The source of this sequence is an older woman with acute or convalescent COVID-19. The rearrangement links TRBV5-4 to TRBJ1-2; 7 bases line up with TRBD1. Source material: peripheral blood. The CDR3 DNA reads as TGTGCCAGCAGCTCGGACAGGATACTTGGCTACACCTTC. Translated: CASSSDRILGYTF.